This entry lists 28 T cell receptor beta chains sequenced from one sample in a study of shared clonotypes between healthy human individuals. The assay was immunoSEQ multiplex PCR, and TCRdb's table has in-frame clones only and misses some. This table holds some 530,000 clones, 81% found once. The specimen was PBMCs. The receptors shown here come from a woman in her thirties or forties in good health. Some clones in this sample may be carry-over from other donors' samples.

Only one count was recorded for this clone. The chain links TRBV6-1 to TRBJ2-7; D remains ambiguous. CDR1 and CDR2 (germline): MNHNS, SASEGT. The CDR3 is 13 residues long. The V end was cut by 5 bases, the J end by 2 bases, with 10 bases between. CDR3 residues: CASSTRVPYEQYF. The CDR3 DNA reads as TGTGCCAGCAGTACACGTGTGCCCTACGAGCAGTACTTC.

J is TRBJ2-3 and V is TRBV4-1; 10 positions agree with TRBD2. The germline gives CDR1 MGHRA, CDR2 YSYEKL. With V trimmed by 4 bases and J by 7 bases, 8 bases remained unmatched. CDR3 length: 15 amino acids. The CDR3 loop is CASSLVLAGEHTQYF. The CDR3 DNA reads as TGCGCCAGCAGCCTCGTGCTAGCGGGAGAACATACGCAGTATTTT.

Points on this clone: Other nucleotide sequences from this sample produce the same CDR3. V and J are TRBV30 and TRBJ2-7, with TRBD2 matching over 7 bases. CDR1 and CDR2 from the germline V gene are GTSNPN and SVGIG (reference sequence). V was clipped by 5 bases and J by 1 base; unmatched bases: 8. This CDR3 has 14 amino acids. CDR3 coding DNA: TGTGCCTGGTCGGGGGGAGGGATTTCCTACGAGCAGTACTTC. Translation: CAWSGGGISYEQYF.

The rearrangement joins TRBV6-6 to TRBJ2-3, with unresolved D. The V and J ends lost 2 bases and 5 bases respectively, with 8 bases between them. The germline V gene encodes CDR1 MNHNY and CDR2 SVGAGI (reference sequence). The CDR3 consists of 13 residues. CDR3 in amino acids: CASSYARIDTQYF. The CDR3 nucleotides are TGTGCCAGCAGTTACGCAAGAATAGATACGCAGTATTTT.

The chain recombines TRBV5-1 with TRBJ2-3; TRBD2 is a possible D gene (6 bases). Germline V gene sequence: CDR1 SGHRS, CDR2 YFSETQ. Trimming took 4 bases from V and 5 from J, leaving 17 bases between them. The CDR3 length is 15 residues. This chain's CDR3 is CASSISGTPGDTQYF. CDR3 sequence (DNA): TGCGCCAGCAGCATCTCCGGGACTCCGGGAGATACGCAGTATTTT.

J is TRBJ1-1 and V is TRBV28; a weak D match, TRBD1 (5 bases). The CDR3 has 12 amino acids. Germline loops: CDR1 MDHEN, CDR2 SYDVKM. V was shortened by 9 bases and J by 1 base, with 9 bases between the two germline ends. CDR3 in amino acids: CASLTGNTEAFF. The CDR3 DNA follows: TGTGCCAGTCTTACAGGGAACACTGAAGCTTTCTTT.

The gene calls are TRBV5-4 and TRBJ2-7; unclear D gene. CDR1 SGHNT and CDR2 YYREEE come from the germline V gene (reference sequence). Trimming removed 0 bases from V and 4 bases from J, with 8 bases in between. This CDR3 has 13 residues. The CDR3 sequence: CASSLAVDYEQYF. CDR3 coding DNA: TGTGCCAGCAGCTTGGCGGTGGATTACGAGCAGTACTTC.

The chain combines TRBV27 with TRBJ2-7; 9 nucleotides line up with TRBD2. Germline V gene lookup returns CDR1 MNHEY and CDR2 SMNVEV (reference sequence). This CDR3 is built from 16 residues. Unmatched junction bases numbered 10, after V lost 5 bases and J lost 2 bases. The CDR3, as DNA: TGTGCCAGCAGTGCCTATAGCGGGAGAAACACCTACGAGCAGTACTTC. This sequence encodes CASSAYSGRNTYEQYF.

This chain joins TRBV19 and TRBJ2-7, with unresolved D. Looked up from germline, CDR1 is LNHDA and CDR2 is SQIVND (reference sequence). V lost 1 base and J lost 1, with 5 bases in between. The CDR3 is made up of 13 amino acids. CDR3 residues: CASSIGRSYEQYF. The CDR3 nucleotides read TGTGCCAGTAGTATAGGGAGATCCTACGAGCAGTACTTC.

The chain links TRBV7-6 to TRBJ1-1; 9 nucleotides line up with TRBD1. Germline CDR1 SGHVS, CDR2 FNYEAQ. The CDR3 contains 18 residues. Trimming at V came to 1 base and at J to 4 bases, leaving 13 bases not matched to a gene. The CDR3 protein is CASSLGNPGQGRGTEAFF. CDR3 DNA sequence: TGTGCCAGCAGCTTAGGGAACCCGGGACAGGGTCGAGGCACTGAAGCTTTCTTT.

The chain uses TRBV30 and TRBJ1-6, with no clear D. Per the germline V gene, CDR1 is GTSNPN and CDR2 is SVGIG (reference sequence). V shed 5 bases and J shed 10 bases, with 12 bases lying between them. The CDR3 spans 12 residues. For the CDR3, the DNA is TGTGCCTGGGAAAGGGATGAGTCACCCCTCCACTTT. It codes for CAWERDESPLHF.

This chain links TRBV5-5 with TRBJ1-1; D gene ambiguous. The ends were cut back, 0 bases at V and 5 bases at J, with 11 bases in the middle. Germline V gene sequence: CDR1 SGHKS, CDR2 YYEKEE (reference sequence). This CDR3 is built from 14 residues. The CDR3 region is CASSLDGDRTEAFF. The CDR3 nucleotides are TGTGCCAGCAGCTTGGATGGGGATAGGACTGAAGCTTTCTTT.

The chain combines TRBV7-2 with TRBJ2-7; possibly TRBD2 for D (5 bases). Germline V gene sequence: CDR1 SGHTA, CDR2 FQGNSA. There are 15 residues in the CDR3. The germline V and J ends were trimmed by 2 bases and 1 base, with 12 bases remaining between them. The CDR3 sequence: CASSLRRGGSYEQYF. The DNA for the CDR3 is TGTGCCAGCAGCTTAAGGCGCGGAGGTTCCTACGAGCAGTACTTC.

With regard to this clone: This is likely an artifact of a read error, given a far larger clone one base away. The sample holds other DNA sequences that translate to the same CDR3. V gene TRBV5-4 combines with J gene TRBJ2-5; D is perhaps TRBD1 or TRBD2 (6 bases each). Germline CDR1 SGHNT, CDR2 YYREEE (reference sequence). Trimming removed 2 bases at V and 5 bases at J, with 16 bases between. There are 15 residues in the CDR3. The DNA of the CDR3 is TGTGCCAGCAGCTTACCGGGGGCTGGTCAGGAGACCCAGTACTTC. Translated, it gives CASSLPGAGQETQYF.

The rearrangement uses TRBV4-2 and TRBJ1-1; no clear D. Trimming took off 5 bases at V and 0 bases at J, with 13 bases between the two ends. The CDR3 totals 15 residues. Germline CDR1 LGHNA, CDR2 YNFKEQ. CDR3 sequence (DNA): TGTGCCAGCAGCTTCGGGAGCCCCTTGAACACTGAAGCTTTCTTT. Its protein product is CASSFGSPLNTEAFF.

The chain carries TRBV19 and TRBJ1-5, with D unclear. Germline V lookup: CDR1 LNHDA, CDR2 SQIVND (reference sequence). This CDR3 is built from 19 residues. Trimming removed 2 bases from V and 0 bases from J, with 20 bases in between. CDR3 amino acids: CASSISHWGGLYSNQPQHF. DNA of the CDR3: TGTGCCAGTAGTATATCCCACTGGGGAGGGCTTTATAGCAATCAGCCCCAGCATTTT.

V usage is TRBV9 and J usage is TRBJ1-1; D is unclear. The V end lost 0 bases, the J end lost 4 bases, and 13 bases lay between the germline ends. The CDR3 is 15 amino acids. Germline assignment: CDR1 SGDLS and CDR2 YYNGEE. Here the CDR3 DNA reads TGTGCCAGCAGCGTAGTAATCGGGTCCCTCACTGAAGCTTTCTTT. Protein sequence: CASSVVIGSLTEAFF.

This clone was observed once. V is TRBV11-2 and J is TRBJ1-5, with D unclear. The germline gives CDR1 SGHAT, CDR2 FQNNGV. V was trimmed by 1 base and J by 3 bases, leaving 4 bases between them. The CDR3 runs 13 residues. CDR3 sequence reads: CASSLGTNQPQHF. The CDR3 DNA follows: TGTGCCAGCAGCTTAGGGACCAATCAGCCCCAGCATTTT.

This chain joins TRBV11-3 and TRBJ2-1; D is unresolved. Germline CDR1 reads SGHNT; CDR2 reads YENEEA. V gave up 3 bases and J gave up 5 bases, with 8 bases separating them. CDR3 length: 13 residues. The CDR3 loop is CASSLETDNEQFF. The CDR3 coding sequence is TGTGCCAGCAGCTTGGAGACTGACAATGAGCAGTTCTTC. Full variable domain (rest looked up from reference TRBV11-3 and TRBJ2-1): EAGVVQSPRYKIIEKKQPVAFWCNPISGHNTLYWYLQNLGQGPELLIRYENEEAVDDSQLPKDRFSAERLKGVDSTLKIQPAELGDSAVYLCASSLETDNEQFFGPGTRLTVL.

This chain links TRBV7-2 with TRBJ1-1, with TRBD1 matching 7 bases. Trimming at V came to 1 base and at J to 12 bases, leaving 11 bases not matched to a gene. The CDR3 contains 14 residues. Germline CDR1 and CDR2: SGHTA and FQGNSA. CDR3 loop: CASSLGLGSGGTFF. The CDR3 nucleotides read TGTGCCAGCAGCTTAGGTTTGGGCTCAGGGGGAACTTTCTTT.

For this clone: The same CDR3 can be traced to other DNA sequences in this sample. This chain links TRBV30 with TRBJ2-7, with D perhaps being TRBD1 or TRBD2 (6 bases each). The CDR3 covers 13 residues. V was pared by 1 base and J by 3 bases, with 10 bases between. From germline, CDR1 is GTSNPN and CDR2 SVGIG (reference sequence). The CDR3 DNA follows: TGTGCCTGGAGTGAAGGGGGGAACTACGAGCAGTACTTC. Protein sequence: CAWSEGGNYEQYF.

A word on this clone: The CDR3 end shows no conserved phenylalanine or tryptophan, and so a read error is likely. The chain links TRBV18 to TRBJ1-2; TRBD1 matches at 9 bases. CDR3 length: 14 amino acids. The germline V gene has CDR1 KGHSH and CDR2 LQKENI. V was pared by 6 bases and J by 7 bases, with 9 bases of the junction left unmatched. The chain's CDR3 is CASSLGQGRSGYTC. CDR3 nucleotides: TGTGCCAGCTCGCTTGGACAGGGGAGGAGTGGCTACACCTGC.

The rearrangement uses TRBV27 and TRBJ2-7; 12 bases fit TRBD1. J lost 5 bases, V lost 2 bases, and 7 bases had no gene match. The length of the CDR3 is 16 residues. Germline V gene lookup returns CDR1 MNHEY and CDR2 SMNVEV (reference sequence). The CDR3 here is CASSLLGQGARDEQYF. CDR3 DNA sequence: TGTGCCAGCAGTTTACTGGGACAGGGGGCGCGAGACGAGCAGTACTTC.

The V call is TRBV2, the J call TRBJ1-5; 8 bases fit TRBD1. The germline V gene has CDR1 SNHLY and CDR2 FYNNEI. Trimming at V came to 5 bases and at J to 3 bases, leaving 6 bases not matched to a gene. This CDR3 has 15 amino acids. DNA of the CDR3: TGTGCCAGCAGTCCGGGACAGGCGATCAATCAGCCCCAGCATTTT. It yields the protein CASSPGQAINQPQHF.

The chain is built from TRBV4-1 and TRBJ2-5; D gene ambiguous. The CDR3 is 16 residues long. Germline V gene data show CDR1 as MGHRA and CDR2 as YSYEKL. V dropped 4 bases and J dropped 2 bases, with 17 bases sitting between them. CDR3 in amino acids: CASSRHRVVGQETQYF. The CDR3, as DNA: TGCGCCAGCAGCCGCCATAGAGTGGTGGGGCAAGAGACCCAGTACTTC.

CDR3 nucleotide sequence: TGTGCCAGCAGCTTAGCGGGAGGAATCTACGAGCAGTACTTC. Translation gives CASSLAGGIYEQYF. J is TRBJ2-7 and V is TRBV5-4; TRBD2 matches 9 bases. J lost 3 bases, V lost 2 bases, and 3 bases had no gene match. The CDR3 has 14 residues. Germline-derived CDR1 and CDR2 are SGHNT and YYREEE (reference sequence).

The V and J genes are TRBV5-1 and TRBJ2-7; 8 bases are a match to TRBD2. The ends lost 0 bases at V and 5 bases at J; junction bases unmatched: 7. CDR3 length: 15 residues. Germline CDR1 reads SGHRS; CDR2 reads YFSETQ. CDR3 DNA: TGCGCCAGCAGCTTGGCCGGGACTAGTTTCCACGAGCAGTACTTC. Its translation is CASSLAGTSFHEQYF.

The chain has TRBV19 and TRBJ2-1, with 8 bases that match TRBD1. The V segment lost 7 bases and the J segment 5 bases; nucleotides outside the gene matches: 10. Germline loops: CDR1 LNHDA, CDR2 SQIVND (reference sequence). The CDR3 runs to 15 residues. For the CDR3, the DNA is TGTGCCAGTACCATCGGACAGGGTCTACACAATGAGCAGTTCTTC. Residues: CASTIGQGLHNEQFF.